The present T cell receptor beta chain was sequenced within a study of regulatory T cells in long-lasting Graves disease (dated by TCRdb to about 2021). Study-level background: Antithyroid drugs had been taken for less than 3 months by newly diagnosed Graves' disease patients. Patients with persistent Graves' disease were compared with patients with newly diagnosed Graves' disease using TCR sequencing and RNA sequencing of peripheral blood. The study took place in China and was registered as a clinical trial. A total of 33 samples underwent TCR sequencing, from some 13 patients with persistent Graves' disease and 20 or so patients with newly diagnosed Graves' disease. What the authors observed across the whole study: The study examined only peripheral blood because the primary lesion, thyroid tissue, could not be accessed. As a limitation, the authors acknowledged that the small sample size may reduce accuracy. Patients with persistent disease shared more public clonotypes (around 3,000) than newly diagnosed patients did (more than 900). TRBV28, TRBJ1-2 and TRBJ2-5 were preferentially used in persistent disease, while TRBV20-1 and TRBJ2-1 were favored in newly diagnosed disease. Compared with newly diagnosed patients, patients with persistent Graves' disease had lower TCR Shannon entropy and fewer highly expanded clones, which suggests clonal expansion. Sequencing and analysis were limited to the TCR beta chain.

Library preparation employed multiplex PCR. Instrument used: Illumina HiSeq 4000. iRepertoire HTBI primers and Arm-PCR amplification of CDR3 regions were used to construct TCR beta libraries. PCR products were gel purified before sequencing. In the source study's methods: Across samples, fewer than 70 TRBV and over 11 TRBJ segments were identified and used for gene usage analysis of CDR3 amino acid clonotypes. COPE and FqMerger were used to merge filtered high-quality paired reads into contigs. Contigs were aligned with BLAST to IMGT TRBV, TRBD and TRBJ reference genes, and CDR3 was defined per IMGT. Clonotypes above 0.1% frequency were classified as highly expanded clones. Repertoire diversity was measured by Shannon entropy, and V-J evenness by the Gini coefficient. A clonotype found in more than one individual was treated as public. TCRdb applied fastp at Q25 and MiXCR to the public reads, then kept only in-frame beta chains. Every entry covers one CDR3 protein and lists the most common genes and DNA from its rows. The V and J calls and clone size come from TCRdb's table, not from the authors' own analysis. For this sample the table gives 440,000 or so distinct CDR3 sequences, of which under 15% were detected only once. The ten largest clones take up about a sixth of the sample.

Many counts were recorded for this clonotype. Which antigen it targets is not known. Within one base of it there is no much larger clone, and no base qualities were kept. Ends trimmed: V by 5 bases, J by 8 bases; bases unmatched to a gene: 10. The cysteine opens and the phenylalanine closes a CDR3 of 15 amino acids. Here the CDR3 DNA is all that survives: 45 bases in frame from base 1. The time point label of this sample denotes: newly diagnosed GD, antithyroid drugs for less than 3 months. For both TCR sequencing and RNA sequencing, RNA was extracted from PBMCs using TRIzol. The diagnosis of Graves' disease was made according to American Thyroid Association guidelines. The patients came from an endocrinology department in Xi'an, China. From each patient, approximately 9 milliliters of peripheral blood was collected into an EDTA anticoagulant tube. Ficoll Paque Plus density gradient separation was used to isolate PBMCs, and no further T cell sorting was done. An Agilent 2100 Bioanalyzer and agarose gel were used to check RNA quality, and a NanoDrop 2000 was used to measure RNA concentration.

The same sample was also used in a study of T cells in Graves' hyperthyroidism and ophthalmopathy. Per the second study: A patient counted as having stable Graves' hyperthyroidism if no progression to ophthalmopathy occurred over 18 months of follow-up. Hyperthyroidism patients were newly diagnosed, had a disease duration of under 2 months, and were aged 18 to 65 years. Exclusion was applied to patients with uncontrolled infections, other autoimmune diseases, pregnancy or lactation. Diagnoses were established on the basis of clinical symptoms, serum thyroxine and TRAb, thyroid ultrasound, and orbital computed tomography. A first-round RT-PCR of the TCR CDR3 used the HTBI primer set with the Qiagen OneStep RT-PCR kit. Most expanded thyroid clonotypes (frequency above 0.001) were also detected in blood, a finding suggesting that blood repertoires may reflect thyroid immune responses. A model built on a 13 V-J signature distinguished ophthalmopathy from stable hyperthyroidism, reaching about 88% sensitivity and about 81% specificity in cross-validation and 80%/75% in testing. In validation, the model predicted progression to ophthalmopathy a median of 6.5 months before onset, with roughly 70% sensitivity and roughly 73% specificity. A discovery cohort of roughly 100 patients, 43 with Graves' ophthalmopathy and 55 to 60 with stable Graves' hyperthyroidism, was used to find distinguishing TCR V-J signatures. Prospective prediction of ophthalmopathy was tested in an independent validation cohort of 18 to 20 hyperthyroidism patients and 17 patients who later progressed to ophthalmopathy. For training and testing, the 100 or so patients in the discovery cohort were randomly divided in a 7:3 ratio. In addition, the study compared T-cell repertoires in thyroid tissue and in blood from roughly 6 Graves' hyperthyroidism patients. After blood sampling, hyperthyroidism patients were treated with methimazole at a starting dose of 30 mg daily, and ophthalmopathy patients were treated with high-dose intravenous methylprednisolone. Libraries were constructed in a second round of multiplex PCR, after which size selection and purification were carried out. The libraries were sequenced on an Illumina HiSeq2000 using paired-end 100 bp reads. SOAPnuke was used to process the raw data, removing reads that contained adapters or uncalled bases, had a mean Phred below 15, or lacked an exact match to the constant primer or identifier. COPE v1.2.5 was used to merge the high-quality paired reads, and each unique nucleotide sequence was defined as a clonotype. MiTCR v1.1 was used to align clonotypes to the IMGT TRBV, TRBD and TRBJ reference segments. The analysis was restricted to V-J combinations with a frequency above 0.0001, which together covered 99% to 99.2% of the repertoires. The TCS score was defined as F50 (clonal expansion) divided by E x V (chaos), with BLOSUM62-based TCRdist calculated between CDR3 peptides within each V-J. Welch's t-statistics and random forest reduced around 510 V-J features to some 14, which were used in a naive Bayes classifier (R e1071). No statistical method was used to fix the sample size in advance, and group allocation was not hidden from the investigators. The paper reports TCR Vbeta CDR3 sequencing of about 140 peripheral blood samples: some 44 ophthalmopathy, some 80 hyperthyroidism and 17 progressor patients.

The material was peripheral blood mononuclear cells (PBMCs), obtained at new diagnosis, from a patient treated with antithyroid drugs. The receptor was isolated from a woman aged 30 to 39 with Graves disease. Donor details come from another sample of the same person, matched by shared clones. This sequence uses TRBV12-3 or TRBV12-4 and TRBJ1-2; 11 central nucleotides agree with TRBD1. The sequenced DNA: TGTGCCAGCAGTGCGGGACAGGGGGATCCAGAGGGCTACACCTTC. This sequence encodes CASSAGQGDPEGYTF.